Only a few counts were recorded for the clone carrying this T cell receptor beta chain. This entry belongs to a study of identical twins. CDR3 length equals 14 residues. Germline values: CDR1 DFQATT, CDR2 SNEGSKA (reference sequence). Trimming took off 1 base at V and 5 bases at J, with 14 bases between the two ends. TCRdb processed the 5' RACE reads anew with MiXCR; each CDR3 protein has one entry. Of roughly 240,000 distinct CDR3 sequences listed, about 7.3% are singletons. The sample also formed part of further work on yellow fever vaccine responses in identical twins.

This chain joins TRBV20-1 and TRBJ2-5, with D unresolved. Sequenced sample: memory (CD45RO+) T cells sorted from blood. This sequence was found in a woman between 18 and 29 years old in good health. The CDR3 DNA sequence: TGCAGTGCTAGAGCCATAGTGGAAACGGAGACCCAGTACTTC. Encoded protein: CSARAIVETETQYF.